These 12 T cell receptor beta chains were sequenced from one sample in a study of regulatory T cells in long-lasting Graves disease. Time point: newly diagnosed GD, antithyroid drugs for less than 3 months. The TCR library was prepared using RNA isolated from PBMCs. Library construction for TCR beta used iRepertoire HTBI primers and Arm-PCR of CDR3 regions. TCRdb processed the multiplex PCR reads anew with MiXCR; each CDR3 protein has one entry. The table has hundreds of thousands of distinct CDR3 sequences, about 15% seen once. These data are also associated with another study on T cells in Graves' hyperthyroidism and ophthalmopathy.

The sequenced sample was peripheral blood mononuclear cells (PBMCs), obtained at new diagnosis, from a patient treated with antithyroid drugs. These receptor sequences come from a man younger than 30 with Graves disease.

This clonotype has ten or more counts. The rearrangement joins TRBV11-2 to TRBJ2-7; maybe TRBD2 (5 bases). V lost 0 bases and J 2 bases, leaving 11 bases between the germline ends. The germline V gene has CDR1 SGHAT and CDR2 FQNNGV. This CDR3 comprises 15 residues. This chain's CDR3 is CASSLDRYGAYEQYF. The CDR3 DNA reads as TGTGCCAGCAGCTTAGACCGATACGGGGCCTACGAGCAGTACTTC.

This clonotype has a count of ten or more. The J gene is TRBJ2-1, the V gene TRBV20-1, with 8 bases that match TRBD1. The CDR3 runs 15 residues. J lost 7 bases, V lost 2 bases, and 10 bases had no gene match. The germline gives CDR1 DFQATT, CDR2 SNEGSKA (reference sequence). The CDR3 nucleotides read TGCAGTGCTAGAACCCTCCAGGGGGCGCATAATGAGCAGTTCTTC. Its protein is CSARTLQGAHNEQFF.

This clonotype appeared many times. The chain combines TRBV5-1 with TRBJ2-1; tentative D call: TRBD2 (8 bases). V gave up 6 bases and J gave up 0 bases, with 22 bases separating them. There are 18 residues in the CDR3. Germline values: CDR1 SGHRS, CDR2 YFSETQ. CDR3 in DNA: TGCGCCAGCAATAGGGGGCTAGCGGGTTTGAGCTCCTACAATGAGCAGTTCTTC. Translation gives CASNRGLAGLSSYNEQFF.

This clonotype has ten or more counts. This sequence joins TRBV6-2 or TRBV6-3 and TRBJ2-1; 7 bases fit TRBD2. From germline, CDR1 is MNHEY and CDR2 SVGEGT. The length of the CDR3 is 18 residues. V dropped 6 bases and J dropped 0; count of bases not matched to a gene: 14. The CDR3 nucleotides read TGTGCCAGCAGGCCTTGGGGTTGGGGGACTAACTCCTACAATGAGCAGTTCTTC. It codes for CASRPWGWGTNSYNEQFF.

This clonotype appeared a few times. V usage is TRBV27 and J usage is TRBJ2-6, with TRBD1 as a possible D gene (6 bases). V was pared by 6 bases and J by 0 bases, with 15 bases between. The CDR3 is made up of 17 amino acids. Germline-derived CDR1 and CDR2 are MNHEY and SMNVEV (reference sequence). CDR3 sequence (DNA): TGTGCCAGCAGCTCGGACAGTACGATCTCTGGGGCCAACGTCCTGACTTTC. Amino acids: CASSSDSTISGANVLTF.

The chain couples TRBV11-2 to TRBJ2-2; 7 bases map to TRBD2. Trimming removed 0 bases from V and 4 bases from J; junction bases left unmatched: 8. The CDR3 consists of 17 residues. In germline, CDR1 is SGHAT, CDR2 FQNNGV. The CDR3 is CASSLDYRSGGTGELFF. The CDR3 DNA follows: TGTGCCAGCAGCTTAGATTATCGCTCGGGGGGCACCGGGGAGCTGTTTTTT. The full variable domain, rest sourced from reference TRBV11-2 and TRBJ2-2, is EAGVAQSPRYKIIEKRQSVAFWCNPISGHATLYWYQQILGQGPKLLIQFQNNGVVDDSQLPKDRFSAERLKGVDSTLKIQPAKLEDSAVYLCASSLDYRSGGTGELFFGEGSRLTVL.

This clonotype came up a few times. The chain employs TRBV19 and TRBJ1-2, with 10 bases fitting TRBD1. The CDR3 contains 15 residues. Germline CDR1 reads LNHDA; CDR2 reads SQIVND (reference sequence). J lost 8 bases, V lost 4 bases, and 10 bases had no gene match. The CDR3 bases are TGTGCCAGTAGTAGCACCGGGACAGGGGCGGAAGGCTACACCTTC. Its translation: CASSSTGTGAEGYTF.

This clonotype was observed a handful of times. CDR3 loop: CASSLSGGSQVGSPLHF. CDR3 sequence (DNA): TGCGCCAGCAGCTTGTCCGGGGGCTCCCAGGTTGGTTCACCCCTCCACTTT. This chain uses TRBV5-1 with TRBJ1-6; weak D call: TRBD1 (6 bases). The CDR3 spans 17 residues. In germline, CDR1 is SGHRS, CDR2 YFSETQ. V was shortened by 1 base and J by 9 bases, with 20 bases between the two germline ends.

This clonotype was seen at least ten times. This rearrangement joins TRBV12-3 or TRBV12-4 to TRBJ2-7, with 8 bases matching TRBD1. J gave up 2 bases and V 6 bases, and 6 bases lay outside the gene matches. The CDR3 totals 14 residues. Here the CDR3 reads CASSRGQAAYEQYF. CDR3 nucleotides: TGTGCCAGCAGCCGGGGACAGGCCGCCTACGAGCAGTACTTC.

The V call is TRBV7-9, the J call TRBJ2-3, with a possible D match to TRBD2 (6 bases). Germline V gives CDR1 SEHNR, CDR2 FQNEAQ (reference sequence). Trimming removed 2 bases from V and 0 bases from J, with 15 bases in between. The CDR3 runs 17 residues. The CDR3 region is CASSLSSGGASTDTQYF. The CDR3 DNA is TGTGCCAGCAGCTTATCCTCGGGCGGGGCGAGCACAGATACGCAGTATTTT.

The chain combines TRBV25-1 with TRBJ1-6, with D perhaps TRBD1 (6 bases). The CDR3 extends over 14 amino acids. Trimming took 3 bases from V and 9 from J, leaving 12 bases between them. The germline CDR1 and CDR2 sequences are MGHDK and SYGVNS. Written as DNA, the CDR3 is TGTGCCAGCAGTGATGGGGGCGCAGGTTCACCCCTCCACTTT. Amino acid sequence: CASSDGGAGSPLHF. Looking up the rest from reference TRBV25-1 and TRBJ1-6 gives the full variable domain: EADIYQTPRYLVIGTGKKITLECSQTMGHDKMYWYQQDPGMELHLIHYSYGVNSTEKGDLSSESTVSRIRTEHFPLTLESARPSHTSQYLCASSDGGAGSPLHFGNGTRLTVT.

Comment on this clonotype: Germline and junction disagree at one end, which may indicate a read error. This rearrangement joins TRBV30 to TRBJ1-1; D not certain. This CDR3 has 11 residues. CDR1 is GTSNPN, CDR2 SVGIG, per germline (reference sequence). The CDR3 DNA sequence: TGTGCCTGGAGTGTGGGCACTGAAGCTCTCTTT. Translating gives CAWSVGTEALF.